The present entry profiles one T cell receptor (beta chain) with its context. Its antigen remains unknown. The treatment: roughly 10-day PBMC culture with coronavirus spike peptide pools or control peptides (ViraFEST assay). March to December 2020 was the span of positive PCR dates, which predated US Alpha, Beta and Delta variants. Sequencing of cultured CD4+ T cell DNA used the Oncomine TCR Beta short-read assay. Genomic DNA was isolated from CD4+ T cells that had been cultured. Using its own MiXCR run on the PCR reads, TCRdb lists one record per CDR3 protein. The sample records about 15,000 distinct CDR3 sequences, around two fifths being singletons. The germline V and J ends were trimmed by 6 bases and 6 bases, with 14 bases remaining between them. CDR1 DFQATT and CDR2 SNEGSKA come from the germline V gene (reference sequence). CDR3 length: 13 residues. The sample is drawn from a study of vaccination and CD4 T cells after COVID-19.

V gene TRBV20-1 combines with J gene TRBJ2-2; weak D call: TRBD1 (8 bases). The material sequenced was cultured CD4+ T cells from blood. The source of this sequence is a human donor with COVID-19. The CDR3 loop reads CSARTGRAGELFF. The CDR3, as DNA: TGCAGTGCGAGGACAGGGAGGGCCGGGGAGCTGTTTTTT.